These 26 T cell receptor beta chains share one sample of origin, sequenced in a study of blood T cell repertoires in COVID-19. TCRdb keeps only in-frame clones here, not all; method: immunoSEQ multiplex PCR. The sample carries fewer than 25,000 clones, about 87% recorded once. What was sequenced was peripheral blood. The receptors originated from a human donor in a cohort sampled during active COVID-19.

This clone is a singleton in its sample. The J gene is TRBJ2-5, the V gene TRBV7-8, with D perhaps matching TRBD2 (5 bases). V was trimmed by 5 bases and J by 5 bases, leaving 6 bases between them. The CDR3 is made up of 11 amino acids. Germline-derived CDR1 and CDR2 are SGHVS and FQNEAQ. In DNA, the CDR3 is TGTGCCAGCAGCCCGGGGGAGACCCAGTACTTC. It is translated as CASSPGETQYF.

The V gene is TRBV27, the J gene TRBJ2-7; 8 nucleotides line up with TRBD1. The CDR3 contains 14 residues. Germline-derived CDR1 and CDR2 are MNHEY and SMNVEV (reference sequence). The J segment lost 4 bases and the V segment lost 6 bases, leaving 8 bases of the junction unmatched. In nucleotides, the CDR3 is TGTGCCAGCAGCCCCCGGACAGGGAATTACGAGCAGTACTTC. Translating it yields CASSPRTGNYEQYF.

The V call is TRBV7-2, the J call TRBJ2-3, with TRBD2 matching 10 bases. The germline gives CDR1 SGHTA, CDR2 FQGNSA. The V gene end was trimmed by 4 bases and the J gene end by 1 base; junction bases not matched to a gene: 2. The CDR3 is 15 amino acids. As DNA, the CDR3 is TGTGCCAGCAGCTCCGGACTAGCGGGCACAGATACGCAGTATTTT. Amino acids: CASSSGLAGTDTQYF.

CDR3 sequence reads: CASSREGDTQYF. The CDR3 nucleotides are TGCGCCAGCAGCCGGGAAGGAGATACGCAGTATTTT. The V and J genes are TRBV5-1 and TRBJ2-3, with TRBD2 as a possible D gene (5 bases). V shed 4 bases and J shed 5 bases, with 8 bases lying between them. Looked up from germline, CDR1 is SGHRS and CDR2 is YFSETQ. This CDR3 comprises 12 residues.

The chain combines TRBV20-1 with TRBJ2-7; 12 nucleotides align to TRBD1. With V trimmed by 3 bases and J by 3 bases, 6 bases remained unmatched. The CDR3 sequence is 15 residues long. Germline CDR1 and CDR2: DFQATT and SNEGSKA (reference sequence). As DNA, the CDR3 is TGCAGTGCTAGTGCTGGGACAGGGGGCGTCTACGAGCAGTACTTC. Translated, it gives CSASAGTGGVYEQYF.

The V call is TRBV7-2, the J call TRBJ2-7; 13 nucleotides agree with TRBD2. The CDR3 has 15 residues. With V trimmed by 5 bases and J by 5 bases, 6 bases remained unmatched. Germline V gives CDR1 SGHTA, CDR2 FQGNSA. The CDR3 nucleotides are TGTGCCAGCAGCCCACAGGGACTAGCGGGAAACGAGCAGTACTTC. Its translation is CASSPQGLAGNEQYF.

This clone was counted only a few times. The chain joins TRBV18 to TRBJ1-5, with a possible D match to TRBD1 (5 bases). V gave up 2 bases and J gave up 5 bases, with 13 bases separating them. The CDR3 extends over 15 amino acids. Germline V lookup: CDR1 KGHSH, CDR2 LQKENI. In DNA, the CDR3 is TGTGCCAGCTCACCAACATCGGGGGAAGATCAGCCCCAGCATTTT. Encoded protein: CASSPTSGEDQPQHF.

The chain employs TRBV4-1 and TRBJ2-1; D might be TRBD2 (5 bases). Trimming took off 0 bases at V and 10 bases at J, with 13 bases between the two ends. Germline V gene lookup returns CDR1 MGHRA and CDR2 YSYEKL. This CDR3 has 14 amino acids. The CDR3 sequence: CASSQDQEGREQFF. The CDR3, as DNA: TGCGCCAGCAGCCAAGATCAGGAAGGGAGAGAGCAGTTCTTC.

This clone has more than one count but fewer than ten. The chain uses TRBV30 and TRBJ2-2, with 9 bases matching TRBD1. CDR3 length: 15 residues. CDR1 is GTSNPN and CDR2 is SVGIG in the germline V gene (reference sequence). V was pared by 3 bases and J by 6 bases, with 8 bases of the junction left unmatched. CDR3 nucleotide sequence: TGTGCCTGGAGGGTCCGGGACAGGGTCCCCGGGGAGCTGTTTTTT. It yields the protein CAWRVRDRVPGELFF.

V is TRBV6-5 and J is TRBJ2-1; TRBD2 agrees at 11 bases. The CDR3 spans 15 residues. V trimming: 8 bases; J trimming: 9 bases; junction bases outside the gene matches: 12. Germline CDR1 is MNHEY and CDR2 is SVGAGI. CDR3 region: CASHGTSGSVGEQFF. The CDR3 nucleotides read TGTGCCAGCCATGGTACTAGCGGGAGTGTTGGTGAGCAGTTCTTC.

In this sample, this clone turned up a few times. This chain joins TRBV3-1 (or the pseudogene TRBV3-2) and TRBJ1-1; D gene unclear. This CDR3 has 14 residues. From germline, CDR1 is LGHDT and CDR2 YNNKEL (reference sequence). V gave up 1 base and J gave up 1 base, with 7 bases separating them. The CDR3 DNA is TGTGCCAGCAGCCAAGTTGCGGGGAACACTGAAGCTTTCTTT. Amino acid sequence: CASSQVAGNTEAFF.

The V gene is TRBV28, the J gene TRBJ2-2; 8 bases are shared with TRBD1. The junction had 10 bases not matched to a gene; V was cut back by 7 bases and J by 3 bases. CDR1 MDHEN and CDR2 SYDVKM come from the germline V gene. This CDR3 region has 16 residues. The CDR3 region is CASTPGQGADTGELFF. CDR3 in DNA: TGTGCCAGCACCCCTGGGCAGGGGGCCGACACCGGGGAGCTGTTTTTT.

This clone was recorded only once. V and J are TRBV4-2 and TRBJ2-3; TRBD1 might be the D (6 bases). V was shortened by 10 bases and J by 2 bases, with 13 bases between the two germline ends. Germline V gene sequence: CDR1 LGHNA, CDR2 YNFKEQ. This CDR3 has 13 amino acids. The CDR3 protein is CAIRTVFTDTQYF. The CDR3 bases are TGTGCCATTCGGACAGTATTCACAGATACGCAGTATTTT.

V is TRBV4-3 and J is TRBJ2-1, with 9 bases lining up with TRBD2. Germline values: CDR1 LGHNA, CDR2 YSLEER. Unmatched junction bases numbered 5, after V lost 4 bases and J lost 4 bases. The CDR3 runs to 15 residues. This CDR3 is CASSRLAGLYNEQFF. As DNA, the CDR3 is TGCGCCAGCAGCCGGCTAGCGGGGTTATACAATGAGCAGTTCTTC.

The chain joins TRBV19 to TRBJ1-6; D is perhaps TRBD1 (5 bases). The CDR3 contains 16 residues. The V end lost 4 bases, the J end lost 6 bases, and 16 bases lay between the germline ends. The germline V gene has CDR1 LNHDA and CDR2 SQIVND (reference sequence). CDR3 DNA: TGTGCCAGTAGTACCCTGATAGGGCAGGGTAATTCACCCCTCCACTTT. Translating gives CASSTLIGQGNSPLHF. Based on the CDR3 plus reference TRBV19 and TRBJ1-6, the full variable domain is DGGITQSPKYLFRKEGQNVTLSCEQNLNHDAMYWYRQDPGQGLRLIYYSQIVNDFQKGDIAEGYSVSREKKESFPLTVTSAQKNPTAFYLCASSTLIGQGNSPLHFGNGTRLTVT.

The chain has TRBV9 and TRBJ2-1, with no clear D. The CDR3 runs to 15 residues. The germline V and J ends were trimmed by 2 bases and 0 bases, with 9 bases remaining between them. Germline lookup yields CDR1 SGDLS and CDR2 YYNGEE. The CDR3 sequence: CASSVTGGSYNEQFF. In DNA form, the CDR3 reads TGTGCCAGCAGCGTCACGGGTGGCTCCTACAATGAGCAGTTCTTC.

CDR3 in DNA: TGTGCCAGCAGGCTAGCGGGAGAGCAGTTCTTC. This codes for CASRLAGEQFF. This chain links TRBV12-3 or TRBV12-4 with TRBJ2-1, with 9 nucleotides matching TRBD2. J lost 10 bases, V lost 6 bases, and 1 base had no gene match. The CDR3 extends over 11 amino acids.

The CDR3 protein is CASSQGMGNQPQHF. The CDR3 nucleotides are TGTGCCAGTAGCCAGGGAATGGGCAATCAGCCCCAGCATTTT. This chain connects TRBV19 to TRBJ1-5; the D gene is possibly TRBD1 (5 bases). Germline values: CDR1 LNHDA, CDR2 SQIVND (reference sequence). The CDR3 is made up of 14 amino acids. V lost 6 bases and J lost 2, with 11 bases in between.

This clone is labeled as large. This CDR3 is CASSPPEGFGNEQFF. The CDR3 nucleotides are TGTGCCAGCAGCCCCCCCGAGGGATTTGGAAATGAGCAGTTCTTC. The chain joins TRBV9 to TRBJ2-1, with D possibly TRBD2 on 5 matching bases. Per the germline V gene, CDR1 is SGDLS and CDR2 is YYNGEE. This CDR3 is 15 amino acids long. Trimming left V 4 bases short and J 7 bases short, with 18 bases between. Together with reference TRBV9 and TRBJ2-1, the CDR3 gives the full variable domain: DSGVTQTPKHLITATGQRVTLRCSPRSGDLSVYWYQQSLDQGLQFLIQYYNGEERAKGNILERFSAQQFPDLHSELNLSSLELGDSALYFCASSPPEGFGNEQFFGPGTRLTVL.

The rearrangement uses TRBV6-5 and TRBJ2-7, with 7 bases identical to TRBD2. Germline assignment: CDR1 MNHEY and CDR2 SVGAGI. After removal of 6 bases from V and 2 bases from J, the junction contained 10 bases not matched to a gene. The CDR3 consists of 15 residues. CDR3 amino acids: CASSAREDGAYEQYF. CDR3 DNA: TGTGCCAGCAGCGCCCGGGAGGACGGAGCCTACGAGCAGTACTTC.

The J gene is TRBJ2-7, the V gene TRBV7-9; D remains ambiguous. Deletions cut 5 bases from V and 3 bases from J, with 11 bases between. The germline gives CDR1 SEHNR, CDR2 FQNEAQ (reference sequence). The CDR3 sequence is 13 residues long. The DNA of the CDR3 is TGTGCCAGCAGCCAAACCCTCGGCTACGAGCAGTACTTC. Residues: CASSQTLGYEQYF.

The chain employs TRBV5-6 and TRBJ2-3, with TRBD2 matching over 12 bases. The germline CDR1 and CDR2 sequences are SGHDT and YYEEEE. The CDR3 runs to 16 residues. V trimming: 4 bases; J trimming: 6 bases; junction bases outside the gene matches: 9. DNA for the CDR3: TGTGCCAGCAGCGCCCGACTAGCGGGAGCTGGGGATACGCAGTATTTT. Amino acid sequence: CASSARLAGAGDTQYF.

The chain carries TRBV27 and TRBJ1-6; D ambiguous. Germline loops: CDR1 MNHEY, CDR2 SMNVEV (reference sequence). Trimming left V 4 bases short and J 7 bases short, with 8 bases between. The CDR3 is 13 amino acids. The CDR3: CASSWRWNSPLHF. CDR3 nucleotides: TGTGCCAGCAGTTGGAGATGGAATTCACCCCTCCACTTT.

The chain couples TRBV30 to TRBJ1-1; no definite D call. CDR1 and CDR2 (germline): GTSNPN, SVGIG (reference sequence). The CDR3 is 14 amino acids. V lost 0 bases, J lost 2 bases, and 10 bases lay in between. This CDR3 is CAWSVFPGNTEAFF. In DNA form, the CDR3 reads TGTGCCTGGAGTGTATTTCCGGGAAACACTGAAGCTTTCTTT.

V and J are TRBV6-2 or TRBV6-3 and TRBJ2-3; TRBD2 aligns across 10 bases. The CDR3 spans 16 residues. CDR1 is MNHEY, CDR2 SVGEGT, per germline. Germline trimming cut 0 bases from V and 4 bases from J; bases unmatched to any gene: 4. The CDR3 is CASSYSKREGSDTQYF. The CDR3 DNA follows: TGTGCCAGCAGTTACTCGAAGCGGGAGGGATCAGATACGCAGTATTTT.

The rearrangement uses TRBV18 and TRBJ1-1; D ambiguous. Germline CDR1 reads KGHSH; CDR2 reads LQKENI. The CDR3 runs to 13 residues. Trimming stripped 2 bases from V and 6 bases from J, with 10 bases between. This chain's CDR3 is CASSPNPSAEAFF. DNA for the CDR3: TGTGCCAGCTCACCAAATCCAAGCGCTGAAGCTTTCTTT.